The T cell receptor beta chain under discussion was sequenced for a study of follicular helper T cells after annual influenza vaccination. Study details: For some subjects, blood spans the 2013-2014, 2014-2015 and 2015-2016 annual vaccinations.

The study's findings and limits: ICOS+CD38+ cTfh clonality tracked population frequency, and its change tracked circulating plasmablast change. Recurrent ICOS+CD38+ cTfh clonotypes included tetramer and AIM influenza-specific ones.

The time point was: 2013-2014 season, 7 days after vaccination. Sequencing of TCRB used Survey level resolution. Libraries were prepared by immunoSEQ multiplex PCR; TCRdb keeps only in-frame clonotypes and omits some of them. The profile shows 8,500 to 10,000 clones, roughly 84% of them singletons. Comment on this clone: Its specificity is not known.

The TCR was taken from an adult who received the influenza vaccine. The sequencing here drew on CXCR5- memory CD4+ T cells sorted from blood, taken 7 days after influenza vaccination.

This CDR3 reads CAISTGTNTEAFF. The CDR3 region has the DNA TGTGCCATCAGTACAGGGACGAACACTGAAGCTTTCTTT. The rearrangement links TRBV10-3 to TRBJ1-1; perhaps TRBD1 as D (6 bases). Germline values: CDR1 ENHRY, CDR2 SYGVKD. V lost 5 bases, J lost 1 base, and 8 bases lay in between. This CDR3 has 13 amino acids.